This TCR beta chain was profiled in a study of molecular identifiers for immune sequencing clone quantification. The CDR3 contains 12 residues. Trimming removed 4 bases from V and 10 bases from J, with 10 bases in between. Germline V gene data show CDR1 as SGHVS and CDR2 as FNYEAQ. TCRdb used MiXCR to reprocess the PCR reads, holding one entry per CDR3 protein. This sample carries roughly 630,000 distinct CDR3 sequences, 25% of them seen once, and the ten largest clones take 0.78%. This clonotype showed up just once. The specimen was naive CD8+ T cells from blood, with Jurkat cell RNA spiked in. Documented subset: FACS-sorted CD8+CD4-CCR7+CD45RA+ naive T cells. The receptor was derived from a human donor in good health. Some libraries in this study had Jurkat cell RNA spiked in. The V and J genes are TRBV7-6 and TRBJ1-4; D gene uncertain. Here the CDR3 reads CASSSGDGKLFF. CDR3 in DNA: TGTGCCAGCAGCTCGGGCGATGGAAAACTGTTTTTT.